A single T cell receptor (beta chain) is shown here with its context. Its specificity is not known. CDR1 is LNHDA and CDR2 is SQIVND in the germline V gene (reference sequence). There are 15 residues in the CDR3. V was clipped by 6 bases and J by 3 bases, with 16 bases between them. Profiled with immunoSEQ multiplex PCR; TCRdb holds only in-frame clones, not every one. Of around 320,000 clones in the sample, 86% were seen once. Documented treatment: about 20 received Ad26.COV2.S at low or high dose, single or two shots; 5 received placebo; per-sample allocation not given. Following the first vaccine or placebo injection, samples were taken on day 63. The data were taken from a study of Ad26.COV2.S vaccination and SARS-CoV-2 variants. General study points: Following vaccination, spike-specific CD8+ and CD4+ T cell responses reportedly exhibited substantial breadth.

The source of this sequence is a person aged 18-60 years who received the Ad26.COV2.S COVID-19 vaccine or a placebo. Sequencing used peripheral blood, obtained in a trial of Ad26.COV2.S vaccine versus placebo. The chain uses TRBV19 and TRBJ2-3; D could derive from TRBD1 or TRBD2 (5 bases each). The CDR3 DNA reads TGTGCCAGTAGGGGGCAGGGATTAGCGACAGATACGCAGTATTTT. Translating it yields CASRGQGLATDTQYF.